The next 18 T cell receptor beta chains were all read from a single sample in a study of blood T cell repertoires in COVID-19. TCRdb's copy holds only in-frame clones and misses some; the assay was immunoSEQ multiplex PCR. The sample gives under 300,000 clones, approximately 82% of which show up once; roughly 1.4% is in the top ten. Sequenced input: peripheral blood. The receptors stem from a woman in her forties who had recovered from COVID-19.

V is TRBV10-3 and J is TRBJ2-5, with 7 bases aligning to TRBD2. Unmatched junction bases numbered 2, after V lost 2 bases and J lost 2 bases. Germline V gene sequence: CDR1 ENHRY, CDR2 SYGVKD. This CDR3 comprises 14 residues. CDR3 protein: CAISERTRQETQYF. Written as DNA, the CDR3 is TGTGCCATCAGTGAGAGGACTAGACAAGAGACCCAGTACTTC.

This sequence joins TRBV18 and TRBJ1-3, with TRBD1 as a possible D gene (6 bases). Germline V gene sequence: CDR1 KGHSH, CDR2 LQKENI. The CDR3 is made up of 15 amino acids. The V end was cut by 4 bases, the J end by 4 bases, with 14 bases between. As DNA, the CDR3 is TGTGCCAGCTCACAGACAGGCCAAAAAGGAAACACCATATATTTT. It codes for CASSQTGQKGNTIYF.

This clone showed up just once. The chain recombines TRBV6-5 with TRBJ1-4; TRBD1 matches at 7 bases. Trimming at V came to 5 bases and at J to 7 bases, leaving 4 bases not matched to a gene. Germline CDR1 MNHEY, CDR2 SVGAGI. This CDR3 spans 13 amino acids. DNA of the CDR3: TGTGCCAGCAGTATTCACAGGGGTGAAAAACTGTTTTTT. Translation gives CASSIHRGEKLFF.

The DNA of the CDR3 is TGTGCCAGCAGCACCGGTGGGGGCGCGGGTAATTCACCCCTCCACTTT. This sequence encodes CASSTGGGAGNSPLHF. The rearrangement links TRBV7-2 to TRBJ1-6, with D possibly being TRBD1 (6 bases). The V gene lost 5 bases and the J gene lost 6 bases, with 17 bases spanning the gap. Germline V CDR1 and CDR2: SGHTA, FQGNSA. The CDR3 sequence is 16 residues long.

This clone has a single count. This may arise from a read error, as a much more abundant clone is one base away. J is TRBJ2-2 and V is TRBV25-1, with 8 bases lining up with TRBD2. CDR3 length equals 15 residues. With V trimmed by 8 bases and J by 5 bases, 10 bases remained unmatched. Germline V gives CDR1 MGHDK, CDR2 SYGVNS. This CDR3 is CASRRPGGGTGELFF. DNA of the CDR3: TGTGCCAGCCGCCGACCGGGGGGGGGAACCGGGGAGCTGTTTTTT.

This clone was found a few times. V gene TRBV7-8 combines with J gene TRBJ1-5; D is unresolved. CDR1 SGHVS and CDR2 FQNEAQ come from the germline V gene. This CDR3 is built from 14 residues. The V end lost 2 bases, the J end lost 6 bases, and 11 bases lay between the germline ends. CDR3 loop: CASSLKSEGQPQHF. As DNA, the CDR3 is TGTGCCAGCAGCTTAAAGTCCGAGGGTCAGCCCCAGCATTTT.

V gene TRBV18 combines with J gene TRBJ2-1, with TRBD1 matching over 9 bases. With 3 bases clipped from V and 7 bases from J, the junction kept 16 bases outside the gene matches. CDR3 size: 18 residues. CDR1 and CDR2 (germline): KGHSH, LQKENI. The CDR3 loop reads CASSPPASSGQGGNEQFF. CDR3 in DNA: TGTGCCAGCTCACCCCCCGCCTCATCGGGACAGGGTGGTAATGAGCAGTTCTTC.

This chain joins TRBV6-6 and TRBJ1-4, with 9 bases matching TRBD1. The CDR3 loop spans 14 amino acids. Losses at the gene ends were 6 bases for V and 5 bases for J; bases not matched to a gene: 4. In germline, CDR1 is MNHNY, CDR2 SVGAGI (reference sequence). The chain's CDR3 is CASRWGTGNEKLFF. DNA of the CDR3: TGTGCCAGCAGGTGGGGGACAGGGAATGAAAAACTGTTTTTT.

V is TRBV5-4 and J is TRBJ2-3, with D possibly TRBD1 on 6 matching bases. The CDR3 extends over 16 amino acids. Between the trimmed V and J ends, which lost 3 bases and 0 bases, there was a span of 14 bases. CDR1 and CDR2 from the germline V gene are SGHNT and YYREEE (reference sequence). CDR3 in DNA: TGTGCCAGCAGCTCTAACGACAGGCTGAGCACAGATACGCAGTATTTT. Its translation: CASSSNDRLSTDTQYF.

About this clone itself: One end of the junction fails to match germline, which may point to a read error. V gene TRBV28 combines with J gene TRBJ1-1, with TRBD1 matching 8 bases. The CDR3 runs 12 residues. The germline V gene has CDR1 MDHEN and CDR2 SYDVKM. The DNA of the CDR3 is TGTGCCGGCAGGGGGCTGAACACTGAAGCTTTCTTT. It codes for CAGRGLNTEAFF.

V and J are TRBV11-2 and TRBJ2-7; a possible D gene is TRBD1 (6 bases). The length of the CDR3 is 14 residues. The germline V gene has CDR1 SGHAT and CDR2 FQNNGV. The germline V and J ends were trimmed by 1 base and 2 bases, with 9 bases remaining between them. The CDR3 DNA follows: TGTGCCAGCAGCTTAGGGGGGCTCCCCTACGAGCAGTACTTC. Protein sequence: CASSLGGLPYEQYF.

The chain is built from TRBV19 and TRBJ1-5; tentative D call: TRBD1 (6 bases). The germline V gene encodes CDR1 LNHDA and CDR2 SQIVND (reference sequence). The CDR3 length is 14 residues. V was pared by 3 bases and J by 7 bases, with 13 bases between. The chain's CDR3 is CASSIGGRGQPQHF. DNA for the CDR3: TGTGCCAGTAGTATCGGAGGCAGGGGCCAGCCCCAGCATTTT.

The chain couples TRBV10-1 to TRBJ2-7; 8 positions match TRBD1. Per germline, CDR1 WNHNN and CDR2 SYGVQD (reference sequence). There are 13 residues in the CDR3. Germline trimming cut 3 bases from V and 4 bases from J; bases unmatched to any gene: 2. The CDR3 spells CASSDQGAYEQYF. The CDR3 DNA reads as TGCGCCAGCAGTGACCAGGGGGCGTACGAGCAGTACTTC.

The chain couples TRBV3-1 (or the pseudogene TRBV3-2) to TRBJ2-7; a weak D match, TRBD1 (5 bases). Germline assignment: CDR1 LGHDT and CDR2 YNNKEL (reference sequence). Trimming stripped 0 bases from V and 7 bases from J, with 10 bases between. This CDR3 region has 13 residues. The CDR3 nucleotides are TGTGCCAGCAGCCAAGAGGACACCCTTGAGCAGTACTTC. Translating it yields CASSQEDTLEQYF.

This chain joins TRBV28 and TRBJ2-7; D may be TRBD2 (7 bases). The CDR3 is made up of 16 amino acids. CDR1 is MDHEN, CDR2 SYDVKM, per germline. With 1 base removed from V and 4 bases from J, the gap between germline ends came to 17 bases. The CDR3 protein is CASSLSLAGAGYEQYF. The CDR3 region has the DNA TGTGCCAGCAGTTTATCGTTGGCGGGGGCAGGATACGAGCAGTACTTC.

This clone has a handful of counts. Within the sample, other DNA sequences also encode this same CDR3. This chain joins TRBV19 and TRBJ1-1; 7 bases are shared with TRBD1. V was pared by 5 bases and J by 0 bases, with 3 bases of the junction left unmatched. CDR3 size: 14 residues. Germline CDR1 and CDR2: LNHDA and SQIVND (reference sequence). The CDR3 DNA sequence: TGTGCCAGTAGTGGGGGACAGCTGAACACTGAAGCTTTCTTT. This sequence encodes CASSGGQLNTEAFF. The entire variable domain, with the rest obtained from reference TRBV19 and TRBJ1-1, is as follows: DGGITQSPKYLFRKEGQNVTLSCEQNLNHDAMYWYRQDPGQGLRLIYYSQIVNDFQKGDIAEGYSVSREKKESFPLTVTSAQKNPTAFYLCASSGGQLNTEAFFGQGTRLTVV.

The rearrangement joins TRBV2 to TRBJ2-2; TRBD1 agrees at 10 bases. V dropped 4 bases and J dropped 7; count of bases not matched to a gene: 6. The CDR3 has 15 residues. From germline, CDR1 is SNHLY and CDR2 FYNNEI. The CDR3 DNA reads as TGTGCCAGCAGTGGACAGGGGGCCGGGAACGGGGAGCTGTTTTTT. It translates to CASSGQGAGNGELFF.

The chain couples TRBV28 to TRBJ2-5; 13 nucleotides agree with TRBD2. The CDR3 is 18 residues long. Germline V lookup: CDR1 MDHEN, CDR2 SYDVKM. Losses at the gene ends were 6 bases for V and 2 bases for J; bases not matched to a gene: 12. Here the CDR3 reads CASRPDTSGGAGQETQYF. In nucleotides, the CDR3 is TGTGCCAGCAGGCCAGACACTAGCGGGGGGGCCGGGCAAGAGACCCAGTACTTC.